Presented here are 22 T cell receptor beta chains from one specimen sequenced in a study of T cell responses to AZD1222 COVID-19 vaccine. Profiling relied on immunoSEQ multiplex PCR, and the TCRdb table lists in-frame clones only, not all of them. The data contain about 150,000 clones, around 85% of them singletons. The source was peripheral blood, collected 28 days after the second dose of the MenACWY control vaccine. These receptors were obtained from an adult who received the MenACWY meningococcal vaccine as a control.

The V and J genes are TRBV30 and TRBJ2-5; D is unresolved. V was pared by 2 bases and J by 3 bases, with 4 bases between. Germline V gene data show CDR1 as GTSNPN and CDR2 as SVGIG (reference sequence). The CDR3 extends over 11 amino acids. The CDR3 loop reads CAWSPKETQYF. The CDR3 DNA sequence: TGTGCCTGGAGTCCGAAAGAGACCCAGTACTTC.

V usage is TRBV10-2 and J usage is TRBJ2-1, with 8 bases lining up with TRBD1. The CDR3 extends over 14 amino acids. CDR1 is WSHSY, CDR2 SAAADI, per germline. With V trimmed by 8 bases and J by 4 bases, 7 bases remained unmatched. CDR3 DNA sequence: TGCGCCAGCTACAGGACAGGGTTTTACAATGAGCAGTTCTTC. Its protein is CASYRTGFYNEQFF.

This clone turned up a few times. This sequence joins TRBV27 and TRBJ1-2; maybe TRBD1 (6 bases). This CDR3 has 12 amino acids. The V end was cut by 6 bases, the J end by 6 bases, with 11 bases between. The germline CDR1 and CDR2 sequences are MNHEY and SMNVEV (reference sequence). The CDR3 bases are TGTGCCAGCAGCAGCCGGACAGATGGCTACACCTTC. Protein product: CASSSRTDGYTF.

The V call is TRBV28, the J call TRBJ1-2; D not resolved. V dropped 6 bases and J dropped 8 bases, with 13 bases sitting between them. The CDR3 length is 12 residues. CDR1 and CDR2 (germline): MDHEN, SYDVKM. CDR3 in amino acids: CASSHESRGYTF. The CDR3, as DNA: TGTGCCAGCAGCCATGAGTCTAGGGGCTACACCTTC.

This rearrangement joins TRBV6-4 to TRBJ1-1, with 9 bases matching TRBD1. Trimming removed 6 bases from V and 1 base from J; junction bases left unmatched: 3. Germline V gene sequence: CDR1 MRHNA, CDR2 SNTAGT. The CDR3 has 14 residues. The CDR3 loop is CASSQTGGNTEAFF. Written as DNA, the CDR3 is TGTGCCAGCAGCCAGACAGGGGGGAACACTGAAGCTTTCTTT.

This chain connects TRBV19 to TRBJ1-2; TRBD1 matches 10 bases. The CDR3 runs 15 residues. The germline V gene has CDR1 LNHDA and CDR2 SQIVND (reference sequence). V shed 5 bases and J 5 bases; nucleotides not matched to a gene: 8. The CDR3 sequence is CASSGGQGTRYGYTF. The CDR3 nucleotides are TGTGCCAGTAGTGGGGGACAGGGGACGAGGTATGGCTACACCTTC.

J is TRBJ2-1 and V is TRBV9; D unresolved. Trimming shortened V by 4 bases and J by 3 bases, and 5 bases separated the two germline ends. The length of the CDR3 is 12 residues. Germline-derived CDR1 and CDR2 are SGDLS and YYNGEE. In DNA form, the CDR3 reads TGTGCCAGCAGCCCCAACTACAATGAGCAGTTCTTC. This sequence encodes CASSPNYNEQFF.

This rearrangement joins TRBV18 to TRBJ1-2; 7 nucleotides line up with TRBD1. From germline, CDR1 is KGHSH and CDR2 LQKENI. The CDR3 is 16 residues long. The V segment lost 5 bases and the J segment 2 bases; nucleotides outside the gene matches: 11. The CDR3 bases are TGTGCCAGCTCATCGGCCCCGGGACAGTCGAACTATGGCTACACCTTC. This translates into CASSSAPGQSNYGYTF.

The chain employs TRBV12-3 or TRBV12-4 and TRBJ1-2; no clear D gene. V was pared by 4 bases and J by 7 bases, with 10 bases between. The CDR3 has 12 residues. CDR3 sequence reads: CASSYWLGGYTF. The CDR3 DNA reads as TGTGCCAGCAGTTATTGGTTGGGTGGCTACACCTTC.

The chain carries TRBV27 and TRBJ1-2; 11 bases line up with TRBD1. Losses at the gene ends were 8 bases for V and 5 bases for J; bases not matched to a gene: 1. The germline V gene encodes CDR1 MNHEY and CDR2 SMNVEV (reference sequence). The CDR3 totals 12 residues. The DNA of the CDR3 is TGTGCCAGCCGGGACAGGGGGTATGGCTACACCTTC. It encodes CASRDRGYGYTF.

The chain combines TRBV5-1 with TRBJ1-2, with D possibly TRBD1 on 5 matching bases. V gave up 4 bases and J gave up 3 bases, with 22 bases separating them. CDR3 length: 17 amino acids. The germline V gene has CDR1 SGHRS and CDR2 YFSETQ. The CDR3 sequence: CASSPRRGGGLDYGYTF. For the CDR3, the DNA is TGCGCCAGCAGCCCCAGGCGGGGGGGAGGGCTGGACTATGGCTACACCTTC.

This chain connects TRBV7-2 to TRBJ1-6; D might be TRBD1 (5 bases). Trimming took off 3 bases at V and 2 bases at J, with 17 bases between the two ends. Germline V gene sequence: CDR1 SGHTA, CDR2 FQGNSA. There are 18 residues in the CDR3. The CDR3 DNA reads TGTGCCAGCAGCTTGGGAGCCTCCGGGACGGCCTATAATTCACCCCTCCACTTT. Protein product: CASSLGASGTAYNSPLHF.

This sequence joins TRBV6-5 and TRBJ2-1; 12 bases map to TRBD2. J lost 8 bases, V lost 6 bases, and 2 bases had no gene match. Germline V gene sequence: CDR1 MNHEY, CDR2 SVGAGI. The CDR3 runs to 13 residues. The CDR3 reads CASRTSGSHEQFF. Here the CDR3 DNA reads TGTGCCAGCAGGACTAGCGGGAGCCATGAGCAGTTCTTC.

The CDR3 loop reads CSVDRGTEAFF. The CDR3 DNA reads TGCAGCGTTGATCGGGGGACTGAAGCTTTCTTT. This rearrangement joins TRBV29-1 to TRBJ1-1; tentative D call: TRBD1 (5 bases). Germline CDR1 SQVTM, CDR2 ANQGSEA. Trimming pared 3 bases from V and 5 bases from J, leaving 7 bases between. The CDR3 length is 11 residues.

The CDR3 nucleotides are TGTGCCAGTAGTTCCCCCGGGACAGAGAACTATGGCTACACCTTC. It encodes CASSSPGTENYGYTF. The chain employs TRBV19 and TRBJ1-2; 7 bases map to TRBD1. Unmatched junction bases numbered 8, after V lost 5 bases and J lost 2 bases. Germline CDR1 and CDR2: LNHDA and SQIVND (reference sequence). This CDR3 comprises 15 residues.

The chain employs TRBV5-1 and TRBJ1-4; D is unclear. Trimming shortened V by 4 bases and J by 3 bases, and 4 bases separated the two germline ends. This CDR3 has 12 amino acids. CDR1 and CDR2 from the germline V gene are SGHRS and YFSETQ. This chain's CDR3 is CASSAPNEKLFF. The CDR3 DNA follows: TGCGCCAGCAGCGCCCCTAATGAAAAACTGTTTTTT.

The genes are TRBV5-4 and TRBJ1-6; TRBD1 aligns across 7 bases. The germline V gene encodes CDR1 SGHNT and CDR2 YYREEE (reference sequence). The V gene end was trimmed by 3 bases and the J gene end by 7 bases; junction bases not matched to a gene: 4. The CDR3 totals 14 residues. The CDR3 DNA reads as TGTGCCAGCAGCTCCGGGACAGTAAATTCACCCCTCCACTTT. This translates into CASSSGTVNSPLHF.

The chain carries TRBV5-1 and TRBJ2-7, with 7 bases fitting TRBD1. V lost 0 bases and J lost 5; bases outside the gene matches: 8. Looked up from germline, CDR1 is SGHRS and CDR2 is YFSETQ. The CDR3 sequence is 15 residues long. The CDR3 DNA reads TGCGCCAGCAGCTTGGACGTAGGGGGCAGGGACGAGCAGTACTTC. Translation gives CASSLDVGGRDEQYF.

The V and J genes are TRBV6-5 and TRBJ2-7, with 7 bases matching TRBD1. The CDR3 loop spans 15 amino acids. V was pared by 7 bases and J by 0 bases, with 9 bases of the junction left unmatched. CDR1 is MNHEY, CDR2 SVGAGI, per germline. This chain's CDR3 is CASTKGQPGSYEQYF. The CDR3 DNA reads TGTGCCAGCACCAAGGGACAGCCAGGCTCCTACGAGCAGTACTTC.

This CDR3 is CASSQGWGAYEQYF. The CDR3 bases are TGCGCCAGCAGCCAAGGATGGGGAGCCTACGAGCAGTACTTC. V is TRBV4-1 and J is TRBJ2-7, with a tentative D call TRBD2 (5 bases). The CDR3 loop spans 14 amino acids. V lost 1 base and J lost 2, with 9 bases in between. CDR1 is MGHRA, CDR2 YSYEKL, per germline.

The rearrangement joins TRBV6-5 to TRBJ2-1; 7 bases match TRBD2. The CDR3 spans 14 residues. The germline V gene has CDR1 MNHEY and CDR2 SVGAGI. J gave up 9 bases and V 8 bases, and 13 bases lay outside the gene matches. The CDR3 sequence: CASLHSGKEGEQFF. In DNA, the CDR3 is TGTGCCAGCCTACACAGCGGGAAGGAGGGTGAGCAGTTCTTC.

This clone was counted only a few times. The chain carries TRBV4-1 and TRBJ1-3; D remains unclear. Germline-derived CDR1 and CDR2 are MGHRA and YSYEKL. The CDR3 has 12 amino acids. Trimming left V 1 base short and J 4 bases short, with 2 bases between. CDR3 sequence reads: CASSQVGNTIYF. In DNA form, the CDR3 reads TGCGCCAGCAGCCAAGTCGGAAACACCATATATTTT.